This T cell receptor beta chain came from a study of T cell responses to AZD1222 COVID-19 vaccine. Across the whole study: Second doses that came at about 4 or about 12 weeks were put together. Study-level results: No repertoire was sampled before or during the peak T cell response, only after it. White British ancestry dominated among donors, who included more females, and clonal diversity was possibly underestimated. Baseline seropositivity characterized only 5 or 6 AZD1222 recipients.

Using immunoSEQ multiplex PCR, the repertoire was profiled, and TCRdb retains in-frame clones only, with some absent. This sample carries tens of thousands of clones, approximately 78% of them seen once, and the ten largest clones take more than 20%. As concerns this clone: Its antigen is undetermined.

This TCR derives from an adult in good health. The sequenced sample was peripheral blood, obtained on day 0 of AZD1222 vaccination.

CDR3 DNA sequence: TGTGCCAGCAGTTATGGGGGCCAAGAGACCCAGTACTTC. As protein: CASSYGGQETQYF. This chain links TRBV6-5 with TRBJ2-5, with D possibly being TRBD1 or TRBD2 (5 bases each). Germline V gives CDR1 MNHEY, CDR2 SVGAGI. The CDR3 length is 13 residues. V was pared by 3 bases and J by 1 base, with 6 bases between.